Listed below are T cell receptor beta chains from one sample, sequenced in a study of shared clonotypes between healthy human individuals. Assay used: immunoSEQ multiplex PCR; TCRdb lists only in-frame clones, some missing. The sample consists of 1.6 million or so clones, about 98.5% of them appearing once. The sample comprised naive CD4+ T cells sorted from blood. These TCRs come from a young man in good health. Each CDR3 is given with its conserved first and last residue. D genes are given only for firm matches.

v_call: TRBV9
j_call: TRBJ2-7
d_call: TRBD2
cdr3_nt: TGTGCCAGCAGCGTAGCCACATTGGGAGCGGGGGACTACGAGCAGTACTTC
cdr3_aa: CASSVATLGAGDYEQYF

v_call: TRBV28
j_call: TRBJ2-7
d_call: -
cdr3_nt: TGTGCCAGCCCCGACTGCTACGAGCAGTACTTC
cdr3_aa: CASPDCYEQYF

v_call: TRBV5-6
j_call: TRBJ2-4
d_call: -
cdr3_nt: TGTGCCAGCAGCTTCCGGGGGCGAGCCAAAAACATTCAGTACTTC
cdr3_aa: CASSFRGRAKNIQYF

v_call: TRBV7-9
j_call: TRBJ1-2
d_call: -
cdr3_nt: TGTGCCAGCAGCTTAGTAGTACAGAACTATGGCTACACCTTC
cdr3_aa: CASSLVVQNYGYTF

v_call: TRBV7-9
j_call: TRBJ2-3
d_call: -
cdr3_nt: TGTGCCAGCAGTCCACAGGTAAAGCAGTATTTT
cdr3_aa: CASSPQVKQYF

v_call: TRBV9
j_call: TRBJ2-7
d_call: -
cdr3_nt: TGTGCCAGCAGCTCGGACGGTCTATCCTACGAGCAGTACTTC
cdr3_aa: CASSSDGLSYEQYF

v_call: TRBV5-4
j_call: TRBJ2-7
d_call: -
cdr3_nt: TGTGCCAGCAGCTTGGGAGACGAGCAGTACTTC
cdr3_aa: CASSLGDEQYF

v_call: TRBV5-4
j_call: TRBJ2-7
d_call: -
cdr3_nt: TGTGCCAGCAGTTGGGGACAATCGCCGCGGGTCGAGCAGTACTTC
cdr3_aa: CASSWGQSPRVEQYF

v_call: TRBV15
j_call: TRBJ2-5
d_call: -
cdr3_nt: TGTGCCACCAGCAGAGATTCGGGATGGGGGGAGACCCAGTACTTC
cdr3_aa: CATSRDSGWGETQYF

v_call: TRBV5-1
j_call: TRBJ1-1
d_call: -
cdr3_nt: TGCGCCAGCAGCTTCGCGTCGGGCGGGGCCCTTGAAGCTTTCTTT
cdr3_aa: CASSFASGGALEAFF

v_call: TRBV7-9
j_call: TRBJ1-5
d_call: -
cdr3_nt: TGTGCCAGCAGCTTATTGACGTCAGGGTCCCAATATCAGCCCCAGCATTTT
cdr3_aa: CASSLLTSGSQYQPQHF